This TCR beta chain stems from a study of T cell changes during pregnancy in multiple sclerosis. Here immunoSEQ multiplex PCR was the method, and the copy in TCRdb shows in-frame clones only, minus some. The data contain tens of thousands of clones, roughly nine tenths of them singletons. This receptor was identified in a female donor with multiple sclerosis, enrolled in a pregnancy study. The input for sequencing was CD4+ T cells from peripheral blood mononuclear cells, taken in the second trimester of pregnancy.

The DNA for the CDR3 is TGTGCCAGCAGCTTGGCCAATATGCGGACAGGGGGCGCGGGCGAGCAGTACTTC. Its translation is CASSLANMRTGGAGEQYF. The chain links TRBV5-5 to TRBJ2-7; 11 nucleotides match TRBD1. This CDR3 is 18 amino acids long. Trimming took 0 bases from V and 6 from J; bases not matched to a gene: 14. Germline-derived CDR1 and CDR2 are SGHKS and YYEKEE (reference sequence).